These T cell receptor beta chains were read from a single sample in a study of T cell responses to AZD1222 COVID-19 vaccine. Sequencing was performed with immunoSEQ multiplex PCR; in TCRdb, only in-frame clones are kept and a portion is missing. The repertoire holds 120,000 or so clones, with 92% as singletons. Sequenced material: peripheral blood, taken on day 0 of AZD1222 vaccination. The receptors come from an adult in good health. Both conserved end residues are part of each CDR3. D genes are given only for firm matches. Expanded clones get a size class; other rows say once, few or many, or leave the size out.

V gene: TRBV28; clone size: NA; J gene: TRBJ2-7; D gene: TRBD1; CDR3 protein: CASSTRQGATYEQYF; CDR3 DNA: TGTGCCAGCAGTACCCGACAGGGCGCAACCTACGAGCAGTACTTC
V gene: TRBV9; clone size: NA; J gene: TRBJ2-2; D gene: TRBD2; CDR3 protein: CASSREGNTGELFF; CDR3 DNA: TGTGCCAGCAGCCGGGAGGGCAACACCGGGGAGCTGTTTTTT
V gene: TRBV7-2; clone size: NA; J gene: TRBJ1-2; D gene: TRBD1; CDR3 protein: CASSRDRGLGYTF; CDR3 DNA: TGTGCCAGCAGCCGAGACAGGGGGCTTGGCTACACCTTC
V gene: TRBV27; clone size: NA; J gene: TRBJ2-1; D gene: TRBD1; CDR3 protein: CASNPKRSVTGGKDEQFF; CDR3 DNA: TGTGCCAGCAACCCTAAGAGGTCGGTAACAGGGGGAAAGGATGAGCAGTTCTTC
V gene: TRBV9; clone size: NA; J gene: TRBJ2-5; D gene: NA; CDR3 protein: CASSVVSQETQYF; CDR3 DNA: TGTGCCAGCAGCGTAGTGTCCCAAGAGACCCAGTACTTC
V gene: TRBV5-1; clone size: once; J gene: TRBJ2-5; D gene: NA; CDR3 protein: CASSSPGTQYF; CDR3 DNA: TGCGCCAGCAGCTCCCCGGGGACCCAGTACTTC
V gene: TRBV30; clone size: once; J gene: TRBJ1-2; D gene: TRBD1; CDR3 protein: CAWSPTQGYGYHGYTF; CDR3 DNA: TGTGCCTGGAGTCCTACACAGGGGTATGGGTACCATGGCTACACCTTC
V gene: TRBV29-1; clone size: NA; J gene: TRBJ2-5; D gene: TRBD1; CDR3 protein: CSVARGQARETQYF; CDR3 DNA: TGCAGCGTCGCCCGGGGACAGGCCCGGGAGACCCAGTACTTC
V gene: TRBV4-2; clone size: NA; J gene: TRBJ2-7; D gene: TRBD1; CDR3 protein: CASSPPGTGAYEQYF; CDR3 DNA: TGTGCCAGCAGTCCCCCCGGGACAGGGGCCTACGAGCAGTACTTC
V gene: TRBV7-6; clone size: NA; J gene: TRBJ2-7; D gene: NA; CDR3 protein: CASSLARAGTAYEQYF; CDR3 DNA: TGTGCCAGCAGCTTAGCGAGGGCCGGGACGGCCTACGAGCAGTACTTC
V gene: TRBV7-2; clone size: NA; J gene: TRBJ2-1; D gene: NA; CDR3 protein: CASSSTDKNEQFF; CDR3 DNA: TGTGCCAGCAGCTCAACCGACAAGAATGAGCAGTTCTTC
V gene: TRBV28; clone size: NA; J gene: TRBJ1-5; D gene: NA; CDR3 protein: CASSLPQGGHFKQPQHF; CDR3 DNA: TGTGCCAGCAGTCTCCCCCAGGGAGGCCACTTCAAACAGCCCCAGCATTTT
V gene: TRBV6-1; clone size: NA; J gene: TRBJ2-1; D gene: NA; CDR3 protein: CASSEGWNNEQFF; CDR3 DNA: TGTGCCAGCAGTGAAGGCTGGAACAATGAGCAGTTCTTC
V gene: TRBV18; clone size: NA; J gene: TRBJ2-3; D gene: TRBD2; CDR3 protein: CASSQGLATSTDTQYF; CDR3 DNA: TGTGCCAGCTCGCAAGGACTAGCGACGAGCACAGATACGCAGTATTTT
V gene: TRBV29-1; clone size: NA; J gene: TRBJ2-7; D gene: TRBD2; CDR3 protein: CSVDALGQGGYEQYF; CDR3 DNA: TGCAGCGTTGACGCGTTGGGGCAGGGAGGGTACGAGCAGTACTTC
V gene: TRBV2; clone size: NA; J gene: TRBJ1-2; D gene: NA; CDR3 protein: CASSPTGPYGYTF; CDR3 DNA: TGTGCCAGCAGCCCTACAGGGCCCTATGGCTACACCTTC
V gene: TRBV3-1/TRBV3-2; clone size: NA; J gene: TRBJ2-5; D gene: NA; CDR3 protein: CASSHVGGQGTQYF; CDR3 DNA: TGTGCCAGCAGCCATGTCGGGGGGCAAGGGACCCAGTACTTC
V gene: TRBV10-3; clone size: NA; J gene: TRBJ2-7; D gene: TRBD2; CDR3 protein: CAINPKSPSGRAPGVYEQYF; CDR3 DNA: TGTGCCATCAATCCCAAATCCCCTAGCGGGAGGGCCCCTGGCGTGTACGAGCAGTACTTC
V gene: TRBV5-1; clone size: NA; J gene: TRBJ1-2; D gene: NA; CDR3 protein: CASSLDFGFYYGYTF; CDR3 DNA: TGCGCCAGCAGCTTGGATTTTGGATTCTACTATGGCTACACCTTC
V gene: TRBV9; clone size: NA; J gene: TRBJ2-1; D gene: NA; CDR3 protein: CASSVSWGQYNEQFF; CDR3 DNA: TGTGCCAGCAGCGTCTCCTGGGGCCAATACAATGAGCAGTTCTTC
V gene: TRBV6-4; clone size: NA; J gene: TRBJ1-2; D gene: TRBD1; CDR3 protein: CASSRDRGVGYTF; CDR3 DNA: TGTGCCAGCAGCCGGGACAGGGGAGTTGGCTACACCTTC
V gene: TRBV9; clone size: NA; J gene: TRBJ2-2; D gene: NA; CDR3 protein: CASSGRNTGELFF; CDR3 DNA: TGTGCCAGCAGCGGCAGGAACACCGGGGAGCTGTTTTTT
V gene: TRBV10-3; clone size: NA; J gene: TRBJ2-2; D gene: NA; CDR3 protein: CATWDTGELFF; CDR3 DNA: TGTGCCACGTGGGACACCGGGGAGCTGTTTTTT
V gene: TRBV6-5; clone size: once; J gene: TRBJ2-3; D gene: TRBD2; CDR3 protein: CASKGLAGGSDTQYF; CDR3 DNA: TGTGCCAGCAAGGGACTAGCGGGAGGGTCAGATACGCAGTATTTT
V gene: TRBV9; clone size: NA; J gene: TRBJ2-1; D gene: NA; CDR3 protein: CASGGPDPSSYNEQFF; CDR3 DNA: TGTGCCAGCGGGGGGCCCGACCCTAGCTCCTACAATGAGCAGTTCTTC
V gene: TRBV6-5; clone size: NA; J gene: TRBJ1-6; D gene: NA; CDR3 protein: CASSPLLGAPLHF; CDR3 DNA: TGTGCCAGCAGTCCATTATTGGGGGCGCCCCTCCACTTT
V gene: TRBV6-5; clone size: NA; J gene: TRBJ1-1; D gene: NA; CDR3 protein: CASYGTIPNTEAFF; CDR3 DNA: TGTGCCAGCTACGGGACGATTCCGAACACTGAAGCTTTCTTT
V gene: TRBV9; clone size: NA; J gene: TRBJ2-2; D gene: NA; CDR3 protein: CASSVGGGELFF; CDR3 DNA: TGTGCCAGCAGCGTAGGGGGCGGGGAGCTGTTTTTT
V gene: TRBV29-1; clone size: NA; J gene: TRBJ2-1; D gene: NA; CDR3 protein: CSVAQYNEQFF; CDR3 DNA: TGCAGCGTCGCCCAGTACAATGAGCAGTTCTTC
V gene: TRBV24-1; clone size: NA; J gene: TRBJ2-7; D gene: NA; CDR3 protein: CATSIGDYEQYF; CDR3 DNA: TGTGCCACCAGTATAGGGGACTACGAGCAGTACTTC
V gene: TRBV5-1; clone size: NA; J gene: TRBJ2-7; D gene: TRBD1; CDR3 protein: CASSLGTGAYEQYF; CDR3 DNA: TGCGCCAGCAGCTTGGGAACAGGGGCCTACGAGCAGTACTTC